Presented here are 8 T cell receptor beta chains from one specimen sequenced in a study of a mutant IDH1 vaccine in newly diagnosed glioma. Documented time point: week 11, during vaccination. Topical imiquimod was applied with each vaccine dose, which held 300 ug of mutant IDH1 20-mer peptide. No antigen is known for these receptors. Profiled with immunoSEQ multiplex PCR; TCRdb holds only in-frame clones, not every one. Of some 59,000 clones detected, over 75% appear once; the ten largest clones hold 1.5% to 2.5%. The sample in question was PBMCs, obtained from a glioma patient whose treatment included an IDH1 peptide vaccine. The receptors were gathered from a man aged 40-49 years with glioma.

V and J are TRBV28 and TRBJ2-2, with TRBD2 matching over 11 bases. CDR1 and CDR2 from the germline V gene are MDHEN and SYDVKM. The CDR3 extends over 18 amino acids. J was trimmed by 3 bases and V by 1 base; bases with no gene match: 7. CDR3 DNA sequence: TGTGCCAGCAGTTTATCCCCGGGACTAGCGGAGTACACCGGGGAGCTGTTTTTT. As protein: CASSLSPGLAEYTGELFF.

The rearrangement links TRBV7-9 to TRBJ1-1; TRBD1 agrees at 7 bases. Germline V gene sequence: CDR1 SEHNR, CDR2 FQNEAQ (reference sequence). The ends lost 4 bases at V and 1 base at J; junction bases unmatched: 3. This CDR3 comprises 14 residues. The CDR3 nucleotides read TGTGCCAGCAGCTCATGGGACAGGAACACTGAAGCTTTCTTT. This gives the protein CASSSWDRNTEAFF.

This clone was seen only once. This chain connects TRBV4-1 to TRBJ1-5; D is possibly TRBD1 (5 bases). Trimming shortened V by 1 base and J by 2 bases, and 15 bases separated the two germline ends. The CDR3 is 17 residues long. The V gene's germline CDR1 is MGHRA and CDR2 YSYEKL. CDR3 region: CASSQVFQGFGNQPQHF. The CDR3 nucleotides are TGCGCCAGCAGCCAAGTGTTTCAGGGATTCGGCAATCAGCCCCAGCATTTT.

This chain joins TRBV29-1 and TRBJ2-7; the D is unclear. Germline lookup yields CDR1 SQVTM and CDR2 ANQGSEA. Trimming stripped 2 bases from V and 3 bases from J, with 5 bases between. CDR3 length equals 11 residues. DNA of the CDR3: TGCAGCGTTGAAATGGGCTACGAGCAGTACTTC. Translating it yields CSVEMGYEQYF.

This chain uses TRBV2 with TRBJ1-6; 10 bases are shared with TRBD1. This CDR3 contains 16 residues. The J segment lost 9 bases and the V segment lost 4 bases, leaving 9 bases of the junction unmatched. Germline V gene lookup returns CDR1 SNHLY and CDR2 FYNNEI. The CDR3 coding sequence is TGTGCCAGCAGTGGACTGGGGACAGGGGACGGTTCACCCCTCCACTTT. Protein sequence: CASSGLGTGDGSPLHF.

The chain uses TRBV6-4 and TRBJ2-2; D is unclear. Per germline, CDR1 MRHNA and CDR2 SNTAGT. The CDR3 spans 13 residues. V dropped 3 bases and J dropped 3 bases, with 5 bases sitting between them. CDR3 protein: CASSEDDTGELFF. The CDR3, as DNA: TGTGCCAGCAGTGAGGACGACACCGGGGAGCTGTTTTTT.

The chain couples TRBV5-6 to TRBJ1-5, with 9 positions matching TRBD1. V shed 1 base, J shed 4 bases, and the junction held 12 bases outside the gene matches. This CDR3 spans 18 amino acids. The V gene's germline CDR1 is SGHDT and CDR2 YYEEEE. The CDR3 region has the DNA TGTGCCAGCAGCTTGAGGGTGGGGACAGGGCGACTTAATCAGCCCCAGCATTTT. It specifies CASSLRVGTGRLNQPQHF. The entire variable domain, with the rest obtained from reference TRBV5-6 and TRBJ1-5, is as follows: DAGVTQSPTHLIKTRGQQVTLRCSPKSGHDTVSWYQQALGQGPQFIFQYYEEEERQRGNFPDRFSGHQFPNYSSELNVNALLLGDSALYLCASSLRVGTGRLNQPQHFGDGTRLSIL.

The chain recombines TRBV6-5 with TRBJ2-6; D unresolved. V was clipped by 7 bases and J by 0 bases, with 10 bases between them. CDR1 and CDR2 (germline): MNHEY, SVGAGI. This CDR3 spans 15 amino acids. The chain's CDR3 is CASKHVNSGANVLTF. As DNA, the CDR3 is TGTGCCAGCAAACACGTCAACTCTGGGGCCAACGTCCTGACTTTC.